Below are 13 T cell receptor beta chains sequenced from a single sample in a study of blood T cell repertoires in COVID-19 (dated by TCRdb to about 2020). The library was produced with the immunoSEQ multiplex PCR assay. TCRdb took this table from immuneACCESS and kept in-frame rearrangements with V and J called. Such tables lack part of the clones; where checked against another copy, unresolved V genes explain under half of the gap, and the rest is unexplained. For this sample there are about 180,000 clones; around 80% appear just once. The ten largest make up about 7% of the sample. Sequenced material: peripheral blood. The source is a man between 65 and 85 years old with active or convalescent COVID-19.

The rearrangement joins TRBV15 to TRBJ2-2; 11 bases line up with TRBD2. Losses at the gene ends were 3 bases for V and 1 base for J; bases not matched to a gene: 13. The germline V gene has CDR1 LNHNV and CDR2 YYDKDF (reference sequence). This CDR3 is 20 amino acids long. This CDR3 is CATSSPGVAGGLMNTGELFF. The CDR3 DNA sequence: TGTGCCACCAGCAGTCCCGGCGTAGCGGGAGGGCTTATGAACACCGGGGAGCTGTTTTTT.

This clone was seen only a few times. The genes are TRBV5-1 and TRBJ1-3; 7 bases align to TRBD1. Germline CDR1 reads SGHRS; CDR2 reads YFSETQ. The CDR3 covers 13 residues. The V and J ends lost 8 bases and 0 bases, in that order; junction bases with no gene match: 2. In nucleotides, the CDR3 is TGCGCCAGTCAGGGGGACTCTGGAAACACCATATATTTT. Translating it yields CASQGDSGNTIYF.

The chain employs TRBV6-5 and TRBJ2-1; D uncertain. Germline CDR1 reads MNHEY; CDR2 reads SVGAGI. Trimming removed 8 bases at V and 7 bases at J, with 9 bases between. CDR3 length: 11 amino acids. CDR3: CASRIRNEQFF. CDR3 coding DNA: TGTGCCAGCCGCATCCGGAATGAGCAGTTCTTC.

The chain recombines TRBV19 with TRBJ2-1, with 8 bases identical to TRBD2. The CDR3 has 16 residues. CDR1 is LNHDA, CDR2 SQIVND, per germline (reference sequence). The V segment lost 5 bases and the J segment 8 bases; nucleotides outside the gene matches: 14. The CDR3 reads CASSPKGLGRRDEQFF. The CDR3 DNA sequence: TGTGCCAGTAGTCCCAAGGGACTAGGCAGGAGGGATGAGCAGTTCTTC.

The chain employs TRBV5-4 and TRBJ1-1, with 10 positions matching TRBD1. The CDR3 sequence is 16 residues long. CDR1 SGHNT and CDR2 YYREEE come from the germline V gene (reference sequence). V dropped 3 bases and J dropped 5; count of bases not matched to a gene: 10. CDR3 in amino acids: CASSSGTGDKKTEAFF. The CDR3 DNA reads as TGTGCCAGCAGCTCCGGGACAGGGGATAAGAAGACTGAAGCTTTCTTT. Full variable domain (remainder filled in from reference TRBV5-4 and TRBJ1-1): ETGVTQSPTHLIKTRGQQVTLRCSSQSGHNTVSWYQQALGQGPQFIFQYYREEENGRGNFPPRFSGLQFPNYSSELNVNALELDDSALYLCASSSGTGDKKTEAFFGQGTRLTVV.

As concerns this clone: Within the sample, other DNA sequences also encode this same CDR3. The V and J genes are TRBV7-2 and TRBJ1-2; TRBD1 matches at 9 bases. Trimming removed 4 bases from V and 7 bases from J; junction bases left unmatched: 7. The CDR3 length is 14 residues. Germline CDR1 is SGHTA and CDR2 is FQGNSA. Written as DNA, the CDR3 is TGTGCCAGCAGCTCGAGACAGGGGGTTGGTGGCTACACCTTC. It yields the protein CASSSRQGVGGYTF.

The chain couples TRBV18 to TRBJ1-2; 10 bases are a match to TRBD1. Looked up from germline, CDR1 is KGHSH and CDR2 is LQKENI. V was clipped by 3 bases and J by 8 bases; unmatched bases: 6. The CDR3 covers 14 residues. CDR3 in amino acids: CASSPWTGGNGYTF. Here the CDR3 DNA reads TGTGCCAGCTCACCTTGGACAGGGGGAAACGGCTACACCTTC. The whole variable domain, filled in from reference TRBV18 and TRBJ1-2, reads NAGVMQNPRHLVRRRGQEARLRCSPMKGHSHVYWYRQLPEEGLKFMVYLQKENIIDESGMPKERFSAEFPKEGPSILRIQQVVRGDSAAYFCASSPWTGGNGYTFGSGTRLTVV.

The chain couples TRBV24-1 to TRBJ2-3; the D is unclear. The CDR3 has 13 residues. V lost 3 bases, J lost 4 bases, and 7 bases lay in between. The germline CDR1 and CDR2 sequences are KGHDR and SFDVKD. This chain's CDR3 is CATSDTPADTQYF. The CDR3 DNA reads as TGTGCCACCAGTGATACCCCAGCAGATACGCAGTATTTT.

This chain connects TRBV6-1 to TRBJ2-1; a possible D gene is TRBD2 (5 bases). Per the germline V gene, CDR1 is MNHNS and CDR2 is SASEGT. The CDR3 totals 17 residues. Between the trimmed V and J ends, which lost 3 bases and 4 bases, there was a span of 19 bases. This CDR3 reads CASSDLRTLPSYNEQFF. CDR3 sequence (DNA): TGTGCCAGCAGTGATCTTCGGACTTTGCCTTCGTACAATGAGCAGTTCTTC.

The chain recombines TRBV29-1 with TRBJ2-7; 13 bases agree with TRBD2. The CDR3 consists of 15 residues. V dropped 7 bases and J dropped 4; count of bases not matched to a gene: 10. CDR1 and CDR2 from the germline V gene are SQVTM and ANQGSEA. The CDR3 protein is CSGTRLAGGLYEQYF. CDR3 nucleotide sequence: TGCAGCGGCACGAGACTAGCGGGAGGTCTATACGAGCAGTACTTC.

The DNA of the CDR3 is TGTGCCAGCAGCCAAGGGGGAATCAATCAGCCCCAGCATTTT. Its translation: CASSQGGINQPQHF. V gene TRBV7-9 combines with J gene TRBJ1-5, with a tentative D call TRBD1 (6 bases). The CDR3 is made up of 14 amino acids. Germline CDR1 is SEHNR and CDR2 is FQNEAQ (reference sequence). Between the trimmed V and J ends, which lost 5 bases and 3 bases, there was a span of 11 bases.

The gene calls are TRBV29-1 and TRBJ2-7; 7 bases map to TRBD2. After removal of 6 bases from V and 3 bases from J, the junction contained 5 bases not matched to a gene. This CDR3 comprises 12 residues. Germline CDR1 and CDR2: SQVTM and ANQGSEA. This chain's CDR3 is CSVSSGSYEQYF. CDR3 coding DNA: TGCAGCGTATCTAGCGGAAGCTACGAGCAGTACTTC.

This chain joins TRBV3-1 (or the pseudogene TRBV3-2) and TRBJ1-3; D is perhaps TRBD1 (5 bases). Per the germline V gene, CDR1 is LGHDT and CDR2 is YNNKEL (reference sequence). This CDR3 region has 16 residues. V was trimmed by 4 bases and J by 11 bases, leaving 24 bases between them. CDR3 nucleotide sequence: TGTGCCAGCAGCCCTAACCCGGGGGGTCTAATTGGTGCCATATATTTT. Translating gives CASSPNPGGLIGAIYF.